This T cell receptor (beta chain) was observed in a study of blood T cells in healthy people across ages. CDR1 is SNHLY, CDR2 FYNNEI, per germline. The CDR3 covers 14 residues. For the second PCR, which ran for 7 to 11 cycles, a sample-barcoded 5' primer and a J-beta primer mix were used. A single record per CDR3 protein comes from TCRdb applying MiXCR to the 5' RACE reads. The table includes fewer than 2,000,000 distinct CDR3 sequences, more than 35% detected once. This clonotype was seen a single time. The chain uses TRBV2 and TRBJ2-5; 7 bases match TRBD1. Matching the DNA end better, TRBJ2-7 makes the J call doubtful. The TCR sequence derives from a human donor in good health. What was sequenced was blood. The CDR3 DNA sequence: TGTGCCGACAGTGAAGGGGCAGGGGGCTACGAGCAGTACTTC. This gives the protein CADSEGAGGYEQYF.